This entry lists 17 T cell receptor beta chains sequenced from one sample in a study of T cell responses to AZD1222 COVID-19 vaccine. Profiled with immunoSEQ multiplex PCR; TCRdb holds only in-frame clones, not every one. The sample yields some 130,000 clones, 90% seen once. Here the sequenced sample was peripheral blood, taken on day 0 of AZD1222 vaccination. The receptors were gathered from an adult in good health.

This chain uses TRBV4-1 with TRBJ2-7; D is unresolved. Trimming removed 0 bases at V and 3 bases at J, with 9 bases between. The CDR3 runs to 14 residues. The germline CDR1 and CDR2 sequences are MGHRA and YSYEKL. CDR3 DNA: TGCGCCAGCAGCCAAGATTATAGCTTCTACGAGCAGTACTTC. Protein: CASSQDYSFYEQYF.

The rearrangement links TRBV19 to TRBJ2-7, with 9 bases identical to TRBD1. Losses at the gene ends were 3 bases for V and 6 bases for J; bases not matched to a gene: 6. This CDR3 has 14 amino acids. Looked up from germline, CDR1 is LNHDA and CDR2 is SQIVND (reference sequence). In DNA form, the CDR3 reads TGTGCCAGTAGTATTCCGGGACAGGGTTCCGAGCAGTACTTC. This gives the protein CASSIPGQGSEQYF.

The CDR3 DNA reads TGTGCCAGCAGCTTAGCGCTGGACAGGGTAGCTAATGAAAAACTGTTTTTT. This codes for CASSLALDRVANEKLFF. V usage is TRBV7-2 and J usage is TRBJ1-4; 8 bases match TRBD1. V gave up 0 bases and J gave up 3 bases; unmatched junction bases: 6. Germline loops: CDR1 SGHTA, CDR2 FQGNSA. The CDR3 has 17 amino acids.

V usage is TRBV5-6 and J usage is TRBJ1-4; TRBD1 is a possible D gene (6 bases). Deletions cut 3 bases from V and 8 bases from J, with 11 bases between. Germline CDR1 is SGHDT and CDR2 is YYEEEE. This CDR3 has 13 amino acids. The CDR3 reads CASSWDIGEKLFF. The CDR3, as DNA: TGTGCCAGCAGCTGGGACATCGGGGAAAAACTGTTTTTT.

This clone has just a few counts. The chain couples TRBV7-6 to TRBJ1-3; no reliable D call. The ends were cut back, 1 base at V and 4 bases at J, with 17 bases in the middle. This CDR3 has 17 amino acids. CDR1 is SGHVS and CDR2 is FNYEAQ in the germline V gene. The CDR3 DNA is TGTGCCAGCAGCTTAGTGGTGTGGGCGGGATCCGGAAACACCATATATTTT. Protein sequence: CASSLVVWAGSGNTIYF.

V is TRBV7-2 and J is TRBJ2-3, with 9 bases aligning to TRBD2. Germline V gives CDR1 SGHTA, CDR2 FQGNSA. The CDR3 is 15 residues long. Trimming cost V 5 bases and J 6 bases; bases outside gene matches: 9. This CDR3 is CASSQPTSGWDTQYF. CDR3 bases: TGTGCCAGCAGCCAACCGACTAGCGGATGGGATACGCAGTATTTT.

The chain recombines TRBV30 with TRBJ1-6; possible D gene TRBD1, 6 bases. CDR3 length: 14 residues. V was pared by 0 bases and J by 8 bases, with 11 bases between. Per germline, CDR1 GTSNPN and CDR2 SVGIG (reference sequence). The CDR3, as DNA: TGTGCCTGGAGTGTTTCTAGGGGGGATTCACCCCTCCACTTT. Translation: CAWSVSRGDSPLHF.

V is TRBV28 and J is TRBJ1-6, with D unclear. The CDR3 totals 14 residues. V lost 6 bases and J 9 bases, leaving 15 bases between the germline ends. Germline CDR1 MDHEN, CDR2 SYDVKM. This CDR3 reads CASSRTSETSPLHF. CDR3 DNA sequence: TGTGCCAGCAGCCGGACGTCTGAAACTTCACCCCTCCACTTT.

The genes are TRBV6-5 and TRBJ2-7; 10 nucleotides agree with TRBD1. V dropped 5 bases and J dropped 2; count of bases not matched to a gene: 6. Germline V gene data show CDR1 as MNHEY and CDR2 as SVGAGI. The CDR3 is 15 residues long. CDR3 DNA: TGTGCCAGCAGTCGCCACGGACAGGGGGCCTACGAGCAGTACTTC. Protein sequence: CASSRHGQGAYEQYF.

The V and J genes are TRBV15 and TRBJ1-2, with a weak D call TRBD1 (5 bases). This CDR3 has 14 residues. Trimming took 4 bases from V and 4 from J, leaving 13 bases between them. CDR1 is LNHNV and CDR2 is YYDKDF in the germline V gene (reference sequence). In DNA, the CDR3 is TGTGCCACCAGCACCAGGGACGGACCCTATGGCTACACCTTC. Its protein product is CATSTRDGPYGYTF.

The rearrangement links TRBV7-2 to TRBJ2-3; D unclear. This CDR3 comprises 12 residues. The V and J ends lost 1 base and 5 bases respectively, with 4 bases between them. The germline V gene encodes CDR1 SGHTA and CDR2 FQGNSA. The CDR3 sequence is CASSLGRDTQYF. The CDR3 DNA sequence: TGTGCCAGCAGCTTAGGAAGAGATACGCAGTATTTT.

A word on this clone: Other DNA sequences within the sample encode an identical CDR3. The chain has TRBV19 and TRBJ1-4; D might be TRBD1 (5 bases). The germline V gene has CDR1 LNHDA and CDR2 SQIVND (reference sequence). The V end lost 5 bases, the J end lost 0 bases, and 10 bases lay between the germline ends. The CDR3 spans 15 residues. Here the CDR3 DNA reads TGTGCCAGTAGTCCCGGGACGGCAACTAATGAAAAACTGTTTTTT. Translated: CASSPGTATNEKLFF.

The CDR3 DNA is TGTGCCAGCAGCGTAGGGGACCTAGGATACGAGCAGTACTTC. As protein: CASSVGDLGYEQYF. The chain recombines TRBV9 with TRBJ2-7; perhaps D is TRBD1 or TRBD2 (5 bases each). Trimming removed 0 bases at V and 4 bases at J, with 11 bases between. Germline V gene data show CDR1 as SGDLS and CDR2 as YYNGEE. The CDR3 spans 14 residues.

This clone came up once. This rearrangement joins TRBV18 to TRBJ1-1, with unresolved D. Germline lookup yields CDR1 KGHSH and CDR2 LQKENI. Trimming pared 1 base from V and 1 base from J, leaving 7 bases between. CDR3 size: 14 residues. The CDR3 sequence is CASSPQGRNTEAFF. CDR3 sequence (DNA): TGTGCCAGCTCACCACAGGGAAGGAACACTGAAGCTTTCTTT.

This rearrangement joins TRBV5-1 to TRBJ2-3, with D unresolved. V was clipped by 2 bases and J by 0 bases, with 7 bases between them. The CDR3 spans 14 residues. Germline CDR1 SGHRS, CDR2 YFSETQ. The CDR3 DNA is TGCGCCAGCAGCTTCGCTTCTAGCACAGATACGCAGTATTTT. Its protein product is CASSFASSTDTQYF.

V usage is TRBV6-1 and J usage is TRBJ2-7, with TRBD2 identical over 14 bases. CDR1 is MNHNS, CDR2 SASEGT, per germline. The CDR3 has 17 residues. The V and J ends lost 3 bases and 6 bases, in that order; junction bases with no gene match: 10. CDR3: CASSDFRLAGGRSEQYF. The CDR3 DNA follows: TGTGCCAGCAGTGATTTTCGACTAGCGGGGGGGCGATCCGAGCAGTACTTC.

The V call is TRBV9, the J call TRBJ2-5, with 7 bases matching TRBD1. Germline values: CDR1 SGDLS, CDR2 YYNGEE. The CDR3 has 15 amino acids. The ends lost 3 bases at V and 5 bases at J; junction bases unmatched: 10. The CDR3 coding sequence is TGTGCCAGCAGCGCTTTGGGACAGCCGGGGGAGACCCAGTACTTC. This gives the protein CASSALGQPGETQYF.